This T cell receptor (beta chain) was captured in a study of blood T cell repertoires in COVID-19. For the study at large: PBMCs, B-cell-depleted T cells, or T cells provided the cDNA or gDNA that made up the material.

Using immunoSEQ multiplex PCR, the repertoire was profiled, and TCRdb retains in-frame clones only, with some absent. This table holds 100,000 or so clones, more than 65% found once. On this clone: Distinct nucleotide sequences in the sample also encode this CDR3.

Germline CDR1 MNHEY, CDR2 SVGAGI. This CDR3 region has 16 residues. V shed 0 bases, J shed 2 bases, and the junction held 4 bases outside the gene matches. V usage is TRBV6-5 and J usage is TRBJ2-1; 7 bases line up with TRBD1. The TCR sequence derives from a woman aged 70-85 years with acute or convalescent COVID-19. The sequencing sample was made of peripheral blood. The CDR3 protein is CASSYSNRGPYNEQFF. The CDR3 DNA reads as TGTGCCAGCAGTTACTCGAATAGGGGGCCCTACAATGAGCAGTTCTTC.